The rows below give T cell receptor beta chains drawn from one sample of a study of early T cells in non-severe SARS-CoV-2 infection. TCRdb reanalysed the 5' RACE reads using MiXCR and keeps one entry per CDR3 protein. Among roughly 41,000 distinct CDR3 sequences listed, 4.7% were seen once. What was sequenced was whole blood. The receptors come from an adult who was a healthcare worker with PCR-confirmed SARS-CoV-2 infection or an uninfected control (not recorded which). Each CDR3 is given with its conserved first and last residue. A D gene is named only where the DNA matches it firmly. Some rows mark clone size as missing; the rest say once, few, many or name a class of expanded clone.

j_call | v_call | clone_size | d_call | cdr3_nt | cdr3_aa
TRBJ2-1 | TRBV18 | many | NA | TGTGCCAGCTCACCAAGACTCGAGCAGTTCTTC | CASSPRLEQFF
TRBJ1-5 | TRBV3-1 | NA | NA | TGTGCCAGCAGCCTAGCGGTACCGTGGCCCCAGCATTTT | CASSLAVPWPQHF
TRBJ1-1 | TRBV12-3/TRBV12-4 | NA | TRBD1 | TGTGCCAGCAGCGCGGGACAGGGAAGAACAGCTTTCTTT | CASSAGQGRTAFF
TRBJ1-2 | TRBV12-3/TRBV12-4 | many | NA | TGTGCCAGCAGTCCCTCTGGCGCCGGTGGCTACACCTTC | CASSPSGAGGYTF
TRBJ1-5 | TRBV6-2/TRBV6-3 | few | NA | TGTGCCAGCAGTGAGACAGGAAGGAGGCCCCAGCATTTT | CASSETGRRPQHF
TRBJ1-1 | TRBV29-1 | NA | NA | TGCAGCGTTGAACCAGCAAGGGGAGCTTTCTTT | CSVEPARGAFF
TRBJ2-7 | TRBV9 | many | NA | TGTGCCAGCAGCCTCGCGGGACACCCCTACGAGCAGTACTTC | CASSLAGHPYEQYF
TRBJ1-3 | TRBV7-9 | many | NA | TGTGCCAGCAGCTTAGGAGCTGGAAACACCATATATTTT | CASSLGAGNTIYF
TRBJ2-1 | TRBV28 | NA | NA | TGTGCCAGCAGTACCCATCCCCTCCCTGAGCAGTTCTTC | CASSTHPLPEQFF
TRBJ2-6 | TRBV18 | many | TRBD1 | TGTGCCAGCTCACTTTGGACAGGGCGAATCGGGGCCAACGTCCTGACTTTC | CASSLWTGRIGANVLTF
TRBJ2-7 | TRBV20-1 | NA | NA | TGCAGTGCTAGCGGAGTGAGTGGAGACGAGCAGTACTTC | CSASGVSGDEQYF
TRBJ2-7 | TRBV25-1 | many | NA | TGTGCCAGCAAACCCCCTCTAATGAACGAGCAGTACTTC | CASKPPLMNEQYF
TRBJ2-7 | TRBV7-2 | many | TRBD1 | TGTGCCAGCAGCCGACGCTGGGACAGGGGGCTGTACGAGCAGTACTTC | CASSRRWDRGLYEQYF